This T cell receptor (beta chain) was recovered during a study of shared clonotypes between healthy human individuals. Study as a whole: Donor composition was two women and a few men, aged 18 to 49. Study findings and constraints: Roughly 5% of naive CD4 clonotypes were common to a handful of donors. Among non-shared clonotypes, generation probabilities were lower than among those shared by all four donors.

In its sample, this clone was seen once. Its antigen remains unknown. Per germline, CDR1 LNHDA and CDR2 SQIVND (reference sequence). The germline V and J ends were trimmed by 5 bases and 1 base, with 15 bases remaining between them. The CDR3 extends over 16 amino acids. Source study methods: As immunoSEQ supplied junction-only sequences (without quality scores), filtering differed. TCRdb keeps only in-frame clones here, not all; method: immunoSEQ multiplex PCR. V and J calls plus clone size are reproduced from that table; the DNA served to infer D and trimming. This table holds about 2,200,000 clones, just over 90% found once. Naive CD8 cells lacked CD45RO, underwent positive selection for CCR7 and left out terminally differentiated effector memory CD45RA+ cells.

The source is a man younger than 35 in good health. Some clones in this sample may be carry-over from other donors' samples. V is TRBV19 and J is TRBJ2-1, with D maybe TRBD1 (5 bases). Sequencing used naive CD8+ T cells from PBMCs. This CDR3 is CASSASTRGSYNEQFF. The CDR3 bases are TGTGCCAGTAGTGCCAGCACAAGGGGATCCTACAATGAGCAGTTCTTC.